The rows below give T cell receptor beta chains drawn from one sample of a study of technical replicates of blood from several donors. The method was immunoSEQ multiplex PCR; TCRdb's version includes in-frame clones alone and lacks a portion of them. The repertoire holds just over 75,000 clones, with 85% to 95% as singletons. Input material: T cells isolated from PBMCs. Receptors originate from a human donor in good health. Each CDR3 is given with its conserved first and last residue. D genes are given only for firm matches. Not all rows give a size; the values are once, few, many and, for expanded clones, a class.

abundance: -; v_gene: TRBV6-4; j_gene: TRBJ1-1; d_gene: -; CDR3aa: CASSPWGGGTEAFF; CDR3nt: TGTGCCAGCAGCCCCTGGGGAGGGGGCACTGAAGCTTTCTTT
abundance: -; v_gene: TRBV18; j_gene: TRBJ2-3; d_gene: TRBD2; CDR3aa: CASSLAEPPQYF; CDR3nt: TGTGCCAGCTCCCTAGCGGAGCCACCGCAGTATTTT
abundance: -; v_gene: TRBV29-1; j_gene: TRBJ1-2; d_gene: -; CDR3aa: CSTGLGRGYGYTF; CDR3nt: TGCAGCACCGGTTTAGGCAGGGGCTATGGCTACACCTTC
abundance: -; v_gene: TRBV5-6; j_gene: TRBJ1-2; d_gene: -; CDR3aa: CASSLRGALGNYGYTF; CDR3nt: TGTGCCAGCAGCTTGCGGGGGGCGCTCGGTAACTATGGCTACACCTTC
abundance: once; v_gene: TRBV5-1; j_gene: TRBJ2-5; d_gene: -; CDR3aa: CASSFYSAGGNQETQYF; CDR3nt: TGCGCCAGCAGCTTCTATTCTGCGGGCGGTAACCAAGAGACCCAGTACTTC
abundance: -; v_gene: TRBV6-5; j_gene: TRBJ2-7; d_gene: -; CDR3aa: CASGTVSYEQYF; CDR3nt: TGTGCCAGCGGAACAGTCTCCTACGAGCAGTACTTC
abundance: -; v_gene: TRBV29-1; j_gene: TRBJ2-5; d_gene: -; CDR3aa: CSVVAAPETQYF; CDR3nt: TGCAGCGTTGTCGCAGCGCCGGAGACCCAGTACTTC
abundance: -; v_gene: TRBV5-6; j_gene: TRBJ2-3; d_gene: TRBD2; CDR3aa: CASSLVASGRGSTVTQYF; CDR3nt: TGTGCCAGCAGCTTGGTAGCTAGCGGGAGAGGTTCCACAGTTACGCAGTATTTT
abundance: -; v_gene: TRBV6-5; j_gene: TRBJ2-7; d_gene: -; CDR3aa: CASTQNYEQYF; CDR3nt: TGTGCCAGCACCCAAAATTACGAGCAGTACTTC
abundance: -; v_gene: TRBV4-1; j_gene: TRBJ2-3; d_gene: TRBD2; CDR3aa: CASSPTLAGAAQYF; CDR3nt: TGCGCCAGCAGCCCTACACTAGCGGGAGCCGCGCAGTATTTT
abundance: -; v_gene: TRBV4-1; j_gene: TRBJ2-1; d_gene: TRBD2; CDR3aa: CASRLAGGREQFF; CDR3nt: TGCGCCAGCAGACTAGCGGGAGGTCGTGAGCAGTTCTTC
abundance: -; v_gene: TRBV9; j_gene: TRBJ1-1; d_gene: -; CDR3aa: CASSTQGLTEAFF; CDR3nt: TGTGCCAGCAGCACCCAGGGGCTTACTGAAGCTTTCTTT
abundance: -; v_gene: TRBV2; j_gene: TRBJ2-7; d_gene: TRBD1; CDR3aa: CASSYTGDEQYF; CDR3nt: TGTGCCAGCAGTTATACAGGGGACGAGCAGTACTTC
abundance: -; v_gene: TRBV30; j_gene: TRBJ1-1; d_gene: -; CDR3aa: CAWSLGGDTEAFF; CDR3nt: TGTGCCTGGAGTCTAGGAGGGGACACTGAAGCTTTCTTT
abundance: -; v_gene: TRBV28; j_gene: TRBJ1-1; d_gene: -; CDR3aa: CASSPIRGGNTEAFF; CDR3nt: TGTGCCAGCAGCCCCATAAGGGGGGGGAACACTGAAGCTTTCTTT
abundance: -; v_gene: TRBV28; j_gene: TRBJ1-2; d_gene: -; CDR3aa: CASSYAPEGNYGYTF; CDR3nt: TGTGCCAGCAGTTACGCCCCCGAGGGAAACTATGGCTACACCTTC
abundance: -; v_gene: TRBV29-1; j_gene: TRBJ2-7; d_gene: -; CDR3aa: CSVESGGGSEQYF; CDR3nt: TGCAGCGTTGAATCAGGGGGAGGTAGCGAGCAGTACTTC
abundance: once; v_gene: TRBV6-5; j_gene: TRBJ2-1; d_gene: -; CDR3aa: CASSYLNEQFF; CDR3nt: TGTGCCAGCAGTTACCTCAATGAGCAGTTCTTC
abundance: -; v_gene: TRBV11-2; j_gene: TRBJ1-4; d_gene: -; CDR3aa: CASSFQPAGEKLFF; CDR3nt: TGTGCCAGCAGCTTCCAACCGGCGGGTGAAAAACTGTTTTTT
abundance: -; v_gene: TRBV21-1; j_gene: TRBJ2-7; d_gene: -; CDR3aa: CASSQTGGEDEQYF; CDR3nt: TGTGCCAGCAGTCAGACAGGGGGCGAGGACGAGCAGTACTTC
abundance: -; v_gene: TRBV5-5; j_gene: TRBJ1-5; d_gene: -; CDR3aa: CASSYRVGNQPQHF; CDR3nt: TGTGCCAGCAGTTACAGGGTGGGCAATCAGCCCCAGCATTTT
abundance: -; v_gene: TRBV28; j_gene: TRBJ1-2; d_gene: -; CDR3aa: CASTGANYGYTF; CDR3nt: TGTGCCAGCACCGGAGCTAACTATGGCTACACCTTC
abundance: -; v_gene: TRBV11-2; j_gene: TRBJ2-3; d_gene: TRBD2; CDR3aa: CASSLRGTSGYYTDTQYF; CDR3nt: TGTGCCAGCAGCTTACGAGGGACTAGCGGATACTACACAGATACGCAGTATTTT
abundance: -; v_gene: TRBV27; j_gene: TRBJ2-7; d_gene: -; CDR3aa: CASSLSFGSLSEQYF; CDR3nt: TGTGCCAGCAGTTTATCTTTCGGGAGTCTGAGCGAGCAGTACTTC
abundance: once; v_gene: TRBV29-1; j_gene: TRBJ1-2; d_gene: -; CDR3aa: CSVSGRGFRGYTF; CDR3nt: TGCAGCGTTTCCGGACGGGGGTTCCGTGGCTACACCTTC
abundance: -; v_gene: TRBV7-2; j_gene: TRBJ2-7; d_gene: -; CDR3aa: CASTSATYEQYF; CDR3nt: TGTGCCAGCACTAGCGCGACCTACGAGCAGTACTTC
abundance: -; v_gene: TRBV29-1; j_gene: TRBJ2-6; d_gene: -; CDR3aa: CSVRVSGASSGANVLTF; CDR3nt: TGCAGCGTGAGGGTTTCAGGGGCCAGCTCTGGGGCCAACGTCCTGACTTTC
abundance: -; v_gene: TRBV6-4; j_gene: TRBJ1-2; d_gene: -; CDR3aa: CASRNTGGYTF; CDR3nt: TGTGCCAGCAGAAATACAGGTGGCTACACCTTC
abundance: -; v_gene: TRBV28; j_gene: TRBJ2-7; d_gene: -; CDR3aa: CASKVAGLFEQYF; CDR3nt: TGTGCCAGCAAAGTAGCCGGGTTGTTCGAGCAGTACTTC
abundance: -; v_gene: TRBV9; j_gene: TRBJ2-7; d_gene: -; CDR3aa: CASSVGGTPLYEQYF; CDR3nt: TGTGCCAGCAGCGTAGGGGGCACTCCACTCTACGAGCAGTACTTC
abundance: -; v_gene: TRBV7-9; j_gene: TRBJ2-1; d_gene: -; CDR3aa: CASSSGGAGKQFF; CDR3nt: TGTGCCAGCAGCTCGGGGGGCGCGGGAAAGCAGTTCTTC
abundance: -; v_gene: TRBV7-3; j_gene: TRBJ2-7; d_gene: TRBD1; CDR3aa: CASSLMAGGEQYF; CDR3nt: TGTGCCAGCAGCTTAATGGCAGGGGGCGAGCAGTACTTC
abundance: -; v_gene: TRBV6-5; j_gene: TRBJ2-3; d_gene: -; CDR3aa: CASSYSRWGITDTQYF; CDR3nt: TGTGCCAGCAGTTACTCGAGGTGGGGCATCACAGATACGCAGTATTTT
abundance: -; v_gene: TRBV28; j_gene: TRBJ1-5; d_gene: -; CDR3aa: CASSYTSREYQPQHF; CDR3nt: TGTGCCAGCAGTTATACGAGTAGAGAGTATCAGCCCCAGCATTTT
abundance: -; v_gene: TRBV7-9; j_gene: TRBJ2-5; d_gene: -; CDR3aa: CASSLAGGETQYF; CDR3nt: TGTGCCAGCAGCTTAGCCGGGGGAGAGACCCAGTACTTC
abundance: -; v_gene: TRBV9; j_gene: TRBJ1-3; d_gene: TRBD1; CDR3aa: CASSPRTGISGNTIYF; CDR3nt: TGTGCCAGCAGCCCCAGGACAGGGATCTCTGGAAACACCATATATTTT
abundance: -; v_gene: TRBV28; j_gene: TRBJ1-5; d_gene: TRBD1; CDR3aa: CASSLVGTGGVGNQPQHF; CDR3nt: TGTGCCAGCAGTTTAGTTGGAACAGGGGGGGTTGGCAATCAGCCCCAGCATTTT
abundance: -; v_gene: TRBV27; j_gene: TRBJ2-5; d_gene: -; CDR3aa: CASSSTWGKETQYF; CDR3nt: TGTGCCAGCAGTTCGACATGGGGCAAAGAGACCCAGTACTTC
abundance: -; v_gene: TRBV5-1; j_gene: TRBJ1-3; d_gene: TRBD1; CDR3aa: CASSFETGNSGNTIYF; CDR3nt: TGCGCCAGCAGCTTCGAGACAGGGAACTCTGGAAACACCATATATTTT
abundance: -; v_gene: TRBV4-3; j_gene: TRBJ2-3; d_gene: TRBD2; CDR3aa: CASSQGLAGGRDTQYF; CDR3nt: TGCGCCAGCAGCCAGGGACTAGCGGGAGGTCGGGATACGCAGTATTTT
abundance: -; v_gene: TRBV5-4; j_gene: TRBJ1-1; d_gene: -; CDR3aa: CASSSQGNTEAFF; CDR3nt: TGTGCCAGCAGCTCCCAGGGGAACACTGAAGCTTTCTTT
abundance: -; v_gene: TRBV4-2; j_gene: TRBJ2-7; d_gene: TRBD2; CDR3aa: CASSQDLSGGRAEQYF; CDR3nt: TGTGCCAGCAGCCAAGATCTCAGCGGCGGGAGGGCCGAGCAGTACTTC
abundance: once; v_gene: TRBV10-3; j_gene: TRBJ1-2; d_gene: TRBD1; CDR3aa: CAISESYPGQGRNGYTF; CDR3nt: TGTGCCATCAGTGAGTCGTATCCGGGACAGGGAAGAAATGGCTACACCTTC
abundance: once; v_gene: TRBV5-1; j_gene: TRBJ2-3; d_gene: TRBD2; CDR3aa: CASATSVTDTQYF; CDR3nt: TGCGCCAGTGCGACTAGCGTCACAGATACGCAGTATTTT
abundance: -; v_gene: TRBV9; j_gene: TRBJ2-3; d_gene: TRBD2; CDR3aa: CASSERAGIYTDTQYF; CDR3nt: TGTGCCAGCAGCGAGCGAGCGGGAATCTACACAGATACGCAGTATTTT
abundance: -; v_gene: TRBV12-5; j_gene: TRBJ2-1; d_gene: TRBD2; CDR3aa: CASGLVPVKGLAGVDEQFF; CDR3nt: TGTGCTAGTGGTTTGGTACCGGTTAAGGGACTAGCGGGAGTTGATGAGCAGTTCTTC
abundance: -; v_gene: TRBV15; j_gene: TRBJ2-3; d_gene: TRBD1; CDR3aa: CATSRLQGSTDTQYF; CDR3nt: TGTGCCACCAGCAGATTACAGGGGAGCACAGATACGCAGTATTTT
abundance: -; v_gene: TRBV7-2; j_gene: TRBJ2-3; d_gene: -; CDR3aa: CASSQGVGTDTQYF; CDR3nt: TGTGCCAGCAGCCAAGGGGTTGGCACAGATACGCAGTATTTT
abundance: -; v_gene: TRBV5-1; j_gene: TRBJ1-5; d_gene: TRBD1; CDR3aa: CASSSRRGDQPQHF; CDR3nt: TGCGCCAGCAGCTCGCGCAGGGGGGACCAGCCCCAGCATTTT
abundance: -; v_gene: TRBV7-9; j_gene: TRBJ2-7; d_gene: -; CDR3aa: CASSLSGYEQYF; CDR3nt: TGTGCCAGCAGCTTAAGCGGCTACGAGCAGTACTTC
abundance: -; v_gene: TRBV19; j_gene: TRBJ1-2; d_gene: -; CDR3aa: CASSMGGANYGYTF; CDR3nt: TGTGCCAGTAGCATGGGGGGAGCTAACTATGGCTACACCTTC